Below, 27 T cell receptor beta chains from the same sample are listed, as sequenced in a study of shared clonotypes between healthy human individuals (dated by TCRdb to about 2020). The library was made by the immunoSEQ multiplex PCR assay. Not all clones reach the TCRdb copy of this immuneACCESS table, which keeps in-frame sequences only. Checked studies attribute under half of the gap to unresolved V genes and leave the rest unexplained. This sample holds roughly 1 million clones; about 77% were observed only once. Of the sample, approximately 1.5% is held by the ten largest clones. The sequenced material came from memory CD4+ T cells sorted from blood. Interpreted using the paper, the cell subset or site label stands for: CD45RA-negative fraction. The receptors were gathered from a man in his late teens or twenties in good health.

The V call is TRBV5-6, the J call TRBJ2-5; tentatively, D is TRBD1 or TRBD2 (5 bases each). V gave up 6 bases and J gave up 3 bases, with 12 bases separating them. The length of the CDR3 is 13 residues. The germline gives CDR1 SGHDT, CDR2 YYEEEE. CDR3 in amino acids: CASTLGTKETQYF. The DNA for the CDR3 is TGTGCCAGCACCTTAGGGACGAAAGAGACCCAGTACTTC.

V gene TRBV30 combines with J gene TRBJ2-2; the D gene is possibly TRBD1 (5 bases). Trimming stripped 1 base from V and 4 bases from J, with 10 bases between. The germline V gene has CDR1 GTSNPN and CDR2 SVGIG (reference sequence). This CDR3 contains 14 residues. The DNA for the CDR3 is TGTGCCTGGAGTGGCTACAGGCGCACCGGGGAGCTGTTTTTT. It specifies CAWSGYRRTGELFF.

The chain links TRBV27 to TRBJ2-7, with 10 bases matching TRBD1. CDR1 MNHEY and CDR2 SMNVEV come from the germline V gene (reference sequence). Losses at the gene ends were 5 bases for V and 7 bases for J; bases not matched to a gene: 8. There are 14 residues in the CDR3. The DNA for the CDR3 is TGTGCCAGCAGTACCAGACAGGGGGCGAGTGAGCAGTACTTC. This sequence encodes CASSTRQGASEQYF.

The chain has TRBV10-2 and TRBJ1-1, with unresolved D. V was shortened by 5 bases and J by 5 bases, with 12 bases between the two germline ends. From germline, CDR1 is WSHSY and CDR2 SAAADI. The CDR3 has 13 amino acids. This chain's CDR3 is CASSFSRETEAFF. In nucleotides, the CDR3 is TGCGCCAGCAGTTTTTCCCGGGAAACTGAAGCTTTCTTT.

A note on this clone: The junction departs from the called germline gene at one end, perhaps through a read error. The chain has TRBV9 and TRBJ2-3; D could derive from TRBD1 or TRBD2 (6 bases each). Per the germline V gene, CDR1 is SGDLS and CDR2 is YYNGEE. This CDR3 is 18 amino acids long. The CDR3 nucleotides are TGTGCCGGCAGCGTAGGTCCTGGGGGGCAGTCTAACTCAGATACGCAGTATTTT. Its protein is CAGSVGPGGQSNSDTQYF.

This clone was seen more than once but under ten times. The chain recombines TRBV15 with TRBJ2-5, with D unclear. This CDR3 spans 14 amino acids. Deletions cut 1 base from V and 4 bases from J, with 10 bases between. In germline, CDR1 is LNHNV, CDR2 YYDKDF (reference sequence). The CDR3 coding sequence is TGTGCCACCAGCAGAGCTGGCCAGATAGAGACCCAGTACTTC. Translating it yields CATSRAGQIETQYF.

The chain has TRBV29-1 and TRBJ1-1; 9 bases agree with TRBD1. The CDR3 has 13 residues. Germline V CDR1 and CDR2: SQVTM, ANQGSEA. V was pared by 8 bases and J by 5 bases, with 9 bases of the junction left unmatched. DNA for the CDR3: TGCAGCTTTAACAGGGGGCAAGGGACTGAAGCTTTCTTT. It translates to CSFNRGQGTEAFF.

The chain uses TRBV10-3 and TRBJ2-3; TRBD2 matches at 11 bases. Unmatched junction bases numbered 8, after V lost 0 bases and J lost 0 bases. The CDR3 loop spans 19 amino acids. CDR1 is ENHRY, CDR2 SYGVKD, per germline. CDR3: CAISESRTSGQASTDTQYF. The CDR3 DNA reads TGTGCCATCAGTGAGTCCAGGACTAGCGGGCAAGCTAGCACAGATACGCAGTATTTT.

This chain joins TRBV4-3 and TRBJ2-1; 12 positions match TRBD2. The CDR3 is 15 amino acids. The V gene end was trimmed by 0 bases and the J gene end by 9 bases; junction bases not matched to a gene: 3. Germline V CDR1 and CDR2: LGHNA, YSLEER. The CDR3 DNA reads as TGCGCCAGCAGCCAAGAACTAGCGGGAGGACTTGAGCAGTTCTTC. Translated: CASSQELAGGLEQFF.

Details on this clone: It may be a read error: a sequence one base away is much more abundant. The gene calls are TRBV29-1 and TRBJ2-5; tentative D call: TRBD2 (6 bases). The CDR3 is made up of 12 amino acids. Looked up from germline, CDR1 is SQVTM and CDR2 is ANQGSEA. V shed 5 bases and J shed 7 bases, with 14 bases lying between them. CDR3 sequence reads: CSVRDGGVTQYF. The DNA for the CDR3 is TGCAGCGTTAGGGACGGGGGAGTGACCCAGTACTTC.

The V call is TRBV7-2, the J call TRBJ1-4; D uncertain. CDR3 length: 10 amino acids. Between the trimmed V and J ends, which lost 8 bases and 8 bases, there was a span of 6 bases. From germline, CDR1 is SGHTA and CDR2 FQGNSA. CDR3 DNA: TGTGCCAGCGAAGGGGAAAAACTGTTTTTT. This encodes CASEGEKLFF. The complete variable domain, with remaining parts taken from reference TRBV7-2 and TRBJ1-4, reads GAGVSQSPSNKVTEKGKDVELRCDPISGHTALYWYRQSLGQGLEFLIYFQGNSAPDKSGLPSDRFSAERTGGSVSTLTIQRTQQEDSAVYLCASEGEKLFFGSGTQLSVL.

This clone occurred a few times. V usage is TRBV10-3 and J usage is TRBJ2-1; D is possibly TRBD1 or TRBD2 (5 bases each). Per germline, CDR1 ENHRY and CDR2 SYGVKD. V was pared by 6 bases and J by 5 bases, with 17 bases between. The CDR3 runs to 15 residues. CDR3 sequence: CAISGAPPTHNEQFF. The CDR3 DNA is TGTGCCATCAGCGGGGCACCACCCACCCACAATGAGCAGTTCTTC.

The chain recombines TRBV28 with TRBJ1-1; 8 positions match TRBD1. Per the germline V gene, CDR1 is MDHEN and CDR2 is SYDVKM. V lost 3 bases and J lost 10; bases outside the gene matches: 4. This CDR3 has 12 amino acids. The CDR3 nucleotides are TGTGCCAGCAGTTTTGGGACAGGTGGAGCTTTCTTT. Translated, it gives CASSFGTGGAFF. The full variable domain, its missing parts supplied by reference TRBV28 and TRBJ1-1, is DVKVTQSSRYLVKRTGEKVFLECVQDMDHENMFWYRQDPGLGLRLIYFSYDVKMKEKGDIPEGYSVSREKKERFSLILESASTNQTSMYLCASSFGTGGAFFGQGTRLTVV.

V usage is TRBV27 and J usage is TRBJ1-2; 10 bases agree with TRBD1. The CDR3 spans 16 residues. Trimming removed 6 bases from V and 4 bases from J; junction bases left unmatched: 11. CDR1 MNHEY and CDR2 SMNVEV come from the germline V gene (reference sequence). The CDR3 reads CASSPSPGQGTYGYTF. In DNA form, the CDR3 reads TGTGCCAGCAGCCCCTCTCCGGGACAGGGGACCTATGGCTACACCTTC.

The chain links TRBV4-1 to TRBJ2-1, with D maybe TRBD2 (6 bases). Germline V lookup: CDR1 MGHRA, CDR2 YSYEKL. V was clipped by 0 bases and J by 2 bases, with 8 bases between them. The CDR3 is 15 amino acids. CDR3 nucleotide sequence: TGCGCCAGCAGCCAAGATAGCGGTACCTACAATGAGCAGTTCTTC. Translating it yields CASSQDSGTYNEQFF.

The genes are TRBV27 and TRBJ2-3, with 7 bases matching TRBD1. CDR1 is MNHEY and CDR2 is SMNVEV in the germline V gene (reference sequence). The ends lost 6 bases at V and 2 bases at J; junction bases unmatched: 20. This CDR3 region has 19 residues. CDR3 sequence reads: CASRPGTAQKGMATDTQYF. CDR3 DNA sequence: TGTGCCAGCAGGCCGGGGACAGCTCAAAAAGGAATGGCCACAGATACGCAGTATTTT.

The count of this clone is one. The chain has TRBV7-2 and TRBJ2-3, with D uncertain. CDR3 length: 15 residues. Germline CDR1 SGHTA, CDR2 FQGNSA. V lost 2 bases to trimming and J lost 0 bases, with 9 bases between them. CDR3 residues: CASSLYTVSTDTQYF. DNA of the CDR3: TGTGCCAGCAGCTTATACACTGTAAGCACAGATACGCAGTATTTT.

The rearrangement uses TRBV7-6 and TRBJ2-3; D call uncertain. Germline assignment: CDR1 SGHVS and CDR2 FNYEAQ. CDR3 length equals 13 residues. V shed 5 bases and J shed 5 bases, with 11 bases lying between them. The CDR3 nucleotides read TGTGCCAGCAGCGTAATCGTTGAAGATACGCAGTATTTT. Its protein is CASSVIVEDTQYF.

The rearrangement links TRBV7-3 to TRBJ2-3; D possibly corresponds to TRBD2 (6 bases). This CDR3 has 14 residues. V lost 5 bases to trimming and J lost 2 bases, with 11 bases between them. The germline CDR1 and CDR2 sequences are SGHTA and FQGTGA. The CDR3 reads CASSQAGTTDTQYF. The DNA of the CDR3 is TGTGCCAGCAGCCAGGCGGGGACCACAGATACGCAGTATTTT.

The chain uses TRBV7-2 and TRBJ2-7; possible D gene TRBD2, 6 bases. The CDR3 runs 13 residues. Trimming left V 2 bases short and J 3 bases short, with 8 bases between. Looked up from germline, CDR1 is SGHTA and CDR2 is FQGNSA. CDR3 DNA: TGTGCCAGCAGCTTATCGGAGGGCTACGAGCAGTACTTC. The encoded protein is CASSLSEGYEQYF.

The chain uses TRBV18 and TRBJ1-1, with unresolved D. The germline gives CDR1 KGHSH, CDR2 LQKENI. V lost 2 bases, J lost 1 base, and 11 bases lay in between. The CDR3 extends over 15 amino acids. CDR3 sequence: CASSPIAGENTEAFF. The CDR3 bases are TGTGCCAGCTCACCAATAGCTGGGGAGAACACTGAAGCTTTCTTT.

As regards this clone: The same CDR3 can be traced to other DNA sequences in this sample. The J gene is TRBJ2-3, the V gene TRBV11-2; unclear D gene. The germline V gene encodes CDR1 SGHAT and CDR2 FQNNGV. The V end was cut by 2 bases, the J end by 1 base, with 4 bases between. This CDR3 spans 13 amino acids. The CDR3 coding sequence is TGTGCCAGCAGCTTATGGGGCACAGATACGCAGTATTTT. Residues: CASSLWGTDTQYF.

The chain carries TRBV5-5 and TRBJ1-5, with a tentative D call TRBD1 (6 bases). Trimming left V 4 bases short and J 2 bases short, with 10 bases between. CDR1 and CDR2 (germline): SGHKS, YYEKEE (reference sequence). The CDR3 covers 14 residues. The CDR3 DNA follows: TGTGCCAGCAGCGCGGCAGGGGGCAATCAGCCCCAGCATTTT. Translating gives CASSAAGGNQPQHF.

This sequence joins TRBV6-5 and TRBJ2-1; unclear D gene. The length of the CDR3 is 13 residues. V was pared by 6 bases and J by 0 bases, with 6 bases between. Looked up from germline, CDR1 is MNHEY and CDR2 is SVGAGI. CDR3 protein: CASRLSSYNEQFF. For the CDR3, the DNA is TGTGCCAGCAGGCTTAGCTCCTACAATGAGCAGTTCTTC.

This chain uses TRBV7-9 with TRBJ2-5, with D uncertain. The CDR3 spans 13 residues. V was trimmed by 1 base and J by 3 bases, leaving 6 bases between them. The germline V gene has CDR1 SEHNR and CDR2 FQNEAQ (reference sequence). The DNA of the CDR3 is TGTGCCAGCAGCTTAGGGTCGAAAGAGACCCAGTACTTC. It encodes CASSLGSKETQYF.

The J gene is TRBJ2-5, the V gene TRBV7-6; no clear D. The germline V and J ends were trimmed by 4 bases and 5 bases, with 20 bases remaining between them. The CDR3 contains 16 residues. Germline-derived CDR1 and CDR2 are SGHVS and FNYEAQ. CDR3 nucleotides: TGTGCCAGCAGCTCGACAAAAAGTGGACGTGTGGAGACCCAGTACTTC. Translated, it gives CASSSTKSGRVETQYF.

The table lists this clone with a count of one. The V and J genes are TRBV29-1 and TRBJ2-3; the D is unclear. V was trimmed by 6 bases and J by 1 base, leaving 8 bases between them. The CDR3 contains 12 residues. Germline CDR1 SQVTM, CDR2 ANQGSEA. CDR3 nucleotides: TGCAGCGTCCGAGTGGGCACAGATACGCAGTATTTT. Translation gives CSVRVGTDTQYF.